The clone carrying this T cell receptor (beta chain) was seen more than once but under ten times. Its antigen is unknown. These data belong to a study of T cell responses to AZD1222 COVID-19 vaccine. General study results and limits: Seropositive AZD1222 recipients at baseline numbered only 6 or 7. Repertoires were obtained solely post-peak T cell response. As reported, nearly half of all spike-specific TCRs target variant regions that are unmutated.

The V end was cut by 2 bases, the J end by 4 bases, with 9 bases between. This CDR3 region has 13 residues. Germline V lookup: CDR1 SGHDT, CDR2 YYEEEE. Samples with a second dose at about 4 or about 12 weeks were pooled together. Sequencing used immunoSEQ multiplex PCR; TCRdb keeps in-frame clones, though not all of them. The data show 110,000 to 150,000 clones, around 92% seen once. Sequencing was performed on peripheral blood, taken 28 days after the second AZD1222 dose. The TCR originated in an adult who received the AZD1222 COVID-19 vaccine. V is TRBV5-6 and J is TRBJ1-2; unclear D gene. For the CDR3, the DNA is TGTGCCAGCAGCTTCCGGACTTCCTATGGCTACACCTTC. Its translation: CASSFRTSYGYTF.